This entry features one T cell receptor beta chain sequence. Antigen specificity is unknown. Unrecorded immune exposure was likely among donors, who were nominally healthy when sampled. These data come from a study of cytomegalovirus exposure and HLA in healthy donors. Overall study context: Of a few hundred genotyped donors, roughly 81% grouped in the Caucasian-associated ancestry cluster.

The study's findings and limits: Across donors, sequencing depth was assumed by presence/absence analyses to be roughly uniform.

PCR primers comprised 60 Vbeta and 13 Jbeta primers. Using immunoSEQ multiplex PCR, the repertoire was profiled, and TCRdb retains in-frame clones only, with some absent. The sample lists about 150,000 clones; about three quarters were seen once. Per germline, CDR1 SNHLY and CDR2 FYNNEI. CDR3 length: 16 residues. V was pared by 6 bases and J by 4 bases, with 21 bases between. The receptor comes from a woman aged 40-49 years in good health and CMV-seronegative. Sequences were obtained from PBMCs. V gene TRBV2 combines with J gene TRBJ2-5; the D gene is possibly TRBD1 (6 bases). The CDR3, as DNA: TGTGCCAGCAGGAGGAAAAGGGGGTCGGGTGGAGAGACCCAGTACTTC. Translating gives CASRRKRGSGGETQYF.